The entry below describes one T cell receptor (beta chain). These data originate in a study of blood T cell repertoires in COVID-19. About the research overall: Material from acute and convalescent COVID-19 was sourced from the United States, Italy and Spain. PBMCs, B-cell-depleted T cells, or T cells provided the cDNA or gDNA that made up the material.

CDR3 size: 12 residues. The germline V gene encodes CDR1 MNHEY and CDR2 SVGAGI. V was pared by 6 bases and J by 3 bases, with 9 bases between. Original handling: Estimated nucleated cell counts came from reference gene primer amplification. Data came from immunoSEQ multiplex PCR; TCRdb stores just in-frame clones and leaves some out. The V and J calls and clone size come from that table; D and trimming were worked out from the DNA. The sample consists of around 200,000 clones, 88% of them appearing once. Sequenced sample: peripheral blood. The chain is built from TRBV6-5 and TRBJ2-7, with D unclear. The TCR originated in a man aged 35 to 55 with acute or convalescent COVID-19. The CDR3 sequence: CASRIYVYEQYF. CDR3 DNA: TGTGCCAGCAGGATCTACGTCTACGAGCAGTACTTC.